The next 11 T cell receptor beta chains were all read from a single sample in a study of chemoradiotherapy in HPV16-positive cancers. TCRdb keeps only in-frame clones here, not all; method: immunoSEQ multiplex PCR. The sample shows about 35,000 clones, 80% to 95% of them seen only once. The material was blood, obtained from a patient who underwent chemoradiotherapy. Receptors were obtained from a human donor with HPV-associated anogenital cancer.

The chain joins TRBV2 to TRBJ1-2; a weak D match, TRBD1 (5 bases). CDR3 length: 14 residues. Per germline, CDR1 SNHLY and CDR2 FYNNEI. V shed 9 bases and J shed 6 bases, with 20 bases lying between them. The CDR3 coding sequence is TGTGCCAGAACCTTTAGGGCAGGGAATGATGGCTACACCTTC. It translates to CARTFRAGNDGYTF.

This chain uses TRBV11-2 with TRBJ1-1; D is undetermined. Trimming shortened V by 5 bases and J by 10 bases, and 14 bases separated the two germline ends. This CDR3 contains 12 residues. Germline values: CDR1 SGHAT, CDR2 FQNNGV. The CDR3 loop is CASSPGLGLAFF. Written as DNA, the CDR3 is TGTGCCAGCAGCCCCGGGCTCGGGCTAGCTTTCTTT. The entire variable domain, with the rest obtained from reference TRBV11-2 and TRBJ1-1, is as follows: EAGVAQSPRYKIIEKRQSVAFWCNPISGHATLYWYQQILGQGPKLLIQFQNNGVVDDSQLPKDRFSAERLKGVDSTLKIQPAKLEDSAVYLCASSPGLGLAFFGQGTRLTVV.

This clone was counted only a few times. An end of the junction differs from the germline gene, which may be a read error. The rearrangement links TRBV7-7 to TRBJ1-5, with 7 bases matching TRBD1. CDR3 length: 16 amino acids. Germline CDR1 is SSHAT and CDR2 is FNYEAQ (reference sequence). CDR3 region: CASSSNRGRSNQPQHF. The CDR3 coding sequence is TGTGCTAGCAGCTCAAACAGGGGACGGAGCAATCAGCCCCAGCATTTT.

This clone was counted only a few times. The chain uses TRBV6-5 and TRBJ1-6; unclear D gene. This CDR3 region has 13 residues. Germline CDR1 and CDR2: MNHEY and SVGAGI. The V gene lost 8 bases and the J gene lost 9 bases, with 14 bases spanning the gap. CDR3 region: CASGARSRSPLHF. CDR3 in DNA: TGTGCCAGCGGCGCGCGATCGCGTTCACCCCTCCACTTT.

This chain uses TRBV27 with TRBJ1-2; the match to TRBD1 covers 7 bases. The junction had 10 bases not matched to a gene; V was cut back by 2 bases and J by 1 base. The CDR3 covers 17 residues. Germline CDR1 reads MNHEY; CDR2 reads SMNVEV (reference sequence). The CDR3 region has the DNA TGTGCCAGCAGTTTACAAAGGACAGGCCTCCTTAACTATGGCTACACCTTC. This sequence encodes CASSLQRTGLLNYGYTF.

The rearrangement links TRBV27 to TRBJ1-5, with D perhaps matching TRBD1 (5 bases). This CDR3 is built from 15 residues. Trimming took 1 base from V and 1 from J, leaving 8 bases between them. Germline CDR1 is MNHEY and CDR2 is SMNVEV (reference sequence). CDR3 loop: CASSLWGVSNQPQHF. In DNA form, the CDR3 reads TGTGCCAGCAGTTTATGGGGGGTAAGCAATCAGCCCCAGCATTTT.

The chain combines TRBV11-2 with TRBJ1-6; D gene uncertain. This CDR3 spans 15 amino acids. Germline CDR1 and CDR2: SGHAT and FQNNGV. Trimming pared 0 bases from V and 8 bases from J, leaving 11 bases between. CDR3: CASSLDFYPHSPLHF. CDR3 bases: TGTGCCAGCAGCTTAGATTTTTATCCTCATTCACCCCTCCACTTT.

V is TRBV2 and J is TRBJ2-5; 8 nucleotides match TRBD2. The closer fit of TRBJ2-7 to the DNA end suggests the J call may be wrong. The CDR3 contains 13 residues. Germline CDR1 SNHLY, CDR2 FYNNEI. The DNA for the CDR3 is TGTGCCAGCAGTTTAGCGGGGTCCTACGAGCAGTACTTC. This codes for CASSLAGSYEQYF.

This sequence joins TRBV4-2 and TRBJ2-3, with no clear D. CDR3 length: 16 residues. Germline V gives CDR1 LGHNA, CDR2 YNFKEQ. The V end was cut by 4 bases, the J end by 2 bases, with 16 bases between. In nucleotides, the CDR3 is TGTGCCAGCAGCCCGCTGCCTAGTCCAAACACAGATACGCAGTATTTT. This codes for CASSPLPSPNTDTQYF.

The CDR3 spells CASSRQGSDEQFF. The CDR3 DNA reads as TGTGCCAGCTCACGCCAGGGTTCGGATGAGCAGTTCTTC. The chain has TRBV18 and TRBJ2-1; weak D call: TRBD1 (5 bases). Trimming took 4 bases from V and 8 from J, leaving 12 bases between them. This CDR3 contains 13 residues. Germline V gives CDR1 KGHSH, CDR2 LQKENI.

The chain is built from TRBV5-1 and TRBJ2-5; weak D call: TRBD2 (6 bases). Germline V gene lookup returns CDR1 SGHRS and CDR2 YFSETQ. The V end was cut by 0 bases, the J end by 4 bases, with 13 bases between. The CDR3 has 15 residues. The CDR3 region has the DNA TGCGCCAGCAGCTTGGGTAGTAGCGGTATAGAGACCCAGTACTTC. Translated, it gives CASSLGSSGIETQYF. The variable domain in full, with the rest retrieved from reference TRBV5-1 and TRBJ2-5, is KAGVTQTPRYLIKTRGQQVTLSCSPISGHRSVSWYQQTPGQGLQFLFEYFSETQRNKGNFPGRFSGRQFSNSRSEMNVSTLELGDSALYLCASSLGSSGIETQYFGPGTRLLVL.